Sequencing of this TCR beta chain was carried out in a study of cytomegalovirus exposure and HLA in healthy donors. Trimming took off 2 bases at V and 0 bases at J, with 12 bases between the two ends. The CDR3 is made up of 15 amino acids. Germline V lookup: CDR1 SGHNT, CDR2 YYREEE (reference sequence). TCRdb's table, derived via immunoSEQ multiplex PCR, lists solely in-frame clones and lacks some. Of 150,000 to 200,000 clones listed, roughly 81% are singletons. The sample comprised PBMCs. The chain employs TRBV5-4 and TRBJ2-7, with a weak D call TRBD1 (6 bases). The receptor was derived from a woman in her thirties in good health and CMV-seronegative. The CDR3 spells CASSLPGASSYEQYF. The DNA of the CDR3 is TGTGCCAGCAGCTTACCAGGGGCAAGCTCCTACGAGCAGTACTTC.